Shown below are 27 T cell receptor beta chains from a single sample sequenced in a study of T-cell memory formation after mild COVID-19. From the 5' RACE reads, TCRdb called clonotypes with MiXCR, one entry per CDR3 protein. The data contain 550,000 to 700,000 distinct CDR3 sequences, about a sixth of them singletons. The sample consisted of PBMCs or a T cell subset sorted from them (not recorded which). These receptors were obtained from an adult woman who had mild COVID-19 (a few samples of this study predate the infection). Cell type and time point are not known.

The table lists this clonotype with a few counts. The CDR3 nucleotides read TGTGCCAGCAGCTTATCGCAAGCAGGTCTTTCCTACAATGAGCAGTTCTTC. Translation gives CASSLSQAGLSYNEQFF. The chain couples TRBV7-3 to TRBJ2-1, with D unclear. CDR3 size: 17 residues. CDR1 is SGHTA, CDR2 FQGTGA, per germline. The V gene lost 2 bases and the J gene lost 1 base, with 15 bases spanning the gap.

J is TRBJ2-7 and V is TRBV6-1; 8 bases are shared with TRBD1. The germline CDR1 and CDR2 sequences are MNHNS and SASEGT. The length of the CDR3 is 15 residues. V gave up 3 bases and J gave up 4 bases; unmatched junction bases: 8. The CDR3 DNA is TGTGCCAGCAGTGACCAAGGACAGGGAGCGTACGAGCAGTACTTC. It encodes CASSDQGQGAYEQYF.

This rearrangement joins TRBV19 to TRBJ1-5; D is unresolved. The germline CDR1 and CDR2 sequences are LNHDA and SQIVND (reference sequence). Trimming removed 3 bases at V and 7 bases at J, with 13 bases between. This CDR3 is built from 14 residues. This CDR3 reads CASSIGINQQPQHF. The CDR3 DNA reads TGTGCCAGTAGTATCGGGATAAACCAACAGCCCCAGCATTTT. Drawing the rest from reference TRBV19 and TRBJ1-5, the complete variable domain is DGGITQSPKYLFRKEGQNVTLSCEQNLNHDAMYWYRQDPGQGLRLIYYSQIVNDFQKGDIAEGYSVSREKKESFPLTVTSAQKNPTAFYLCASSIGINQQPQHFGDGTRLSIL.

The chain uses TRBV18 and TRBJ2-7; TRBD2 agrees at 8 bases. The CDR3 has 16 residues. Germline CDR1 is KGHSH and CDR2 is LQKENI. Trimming took 2 bases from V and 6 from J; bases not matched to a gene: 12. The CDR3 region is CASSPTREGMTGEQYF. CDR3 DNA: TGTGCCAGCTCACCAACCCGGGAGGGAATGACGGGCGAGCAGTACTTC.

This clonotype has a handful of counts. The V and J genes are TRBV11-2 and TRBJ2-1; 11 bases fit TRBD2. The CDR3 sequence is 21 residues long. Germline CDR1 SGHAT, CDR2 FQNNGV. V lost 4 bases and J lost 3; bases outside the gene matches: 20. CDR3 protein: CASSSTTPTSGTLINYNEQFF. CDR3 bases: TGTGCCAGCAGCTCAACCACCCCGACTAGCGGGACGCTAATTAACTACAATGAGCAGTTCTTC. Supplemented by reference TRBV11-2 and TRBJ2-1, the full variable domain reads EAGVAQSPRYKIIEKRQSVAFWCNPISGHATLYWYQQILGQGPKLLIQFQNNGVVDDSQLPKDRFSAERLKGVDSTLKIQPAKLEDSAVYLCASSSTTPTSGTLINYNEQFFGPGTRLTVL.

This clonotype was detected ten times or more. The chain links TRBV7-9 to TRBJ1-1; perhaps TRBD1 as D (5 bases). Germline V CDR1 and CDR2: SEHNR, FQNEAQ (reference sequence). V dropped 3 bases and J dropped 6 bases, with 14 bases sitting between them. The CDR3 has 14 residues. CDR3 DNA sequence: TGTGCCAGCAGCTTCCAGGGAGGCATCGCTGAAGCTTTCTTT. It encodes CASSFQGGIAEAFF.

The rearrangement links TRBV29-1 to TRBJ1-2; maybe TRBD1 (5 bases). CDR1 is SQVTM, CDR2 ANQGSEA, per germline. V dropped 4 bases and J dropped 0 bases, with 6 bases sitting between them. The CDR3 consists of 12 residues. DNA for the CDR3: TGCAGCGTTGCCAGGGCTAACTATGGCTACACCTTC. This codes for CSVARANYGYTF.

The rearrangement uses TRBV12-3 or TRBV12-4 and TRBJ2-2; perhaps TRBD2 as D (5 bases). CDR3 size: 15 residues. The ends were cut back, 3 bases at V and 1 base at J, with 9 bases in the middle. CDR3 coding DNA: TGTGCCAGCAGTTTTCGGGGTCTGAACACCGGGGAGCTGTTTTTT. It translates to CASSFRGLNTGELFF.

The chain is built from TRBV15 and TRBJ2-1, with D perhaps given as TRBD1 or TRBD2 (6 bases each). Germline CDR1 LNHNV, CDR2 YYDKDF (reference sequence). This CDR3 contains 16 residues. The V and J ends lost 1 base and 8 bases respectively, with 18 bases between them. The CDR3 sequence is CATSRGSEGGLDEQFF. The DNA for the CDR3 is TGTGCCACCAGCAGAGGTTCGGAAGGGGGGCTTGATGAGCAGTTCTTC.

The V gene is TRBV12-3 or TRBV12-4, the J gene TRBJ2-7, with 11 bases that match TRBD1. Germline trimming cut 6 bases from V and 4 bases from J; bases unmatched to any gene: 5. The CDR3 is 14 amino acids. As DNA, the CDR3 is TGTGCCAGCAGGTCGGGACAGGGGGTTTACGAGCAGTACTTC. It is translated as CASRSGQGVYEQYF.

This chain uses TRBV4-2 with TRBJ1-1; D uncertain. CDR1 is LGHNA and CDR2 is YNFKEQ in the germline V gene. This CDR3 spans 13 amino acids. Trimming shortened V by 0 bases and J by 6 bases, and 8 bases separated the two germline ends. The CDR3 protein is CASSQEERPEAFF. CDR3 coding DNA: TGTGCCAGCAGCCAAGAGGAACGGCCTGAAGCTTTCTTT.

V usage is TRBV29-1 and J usage is TRBJ1-2; perhaps TRBD1 as D (6 bases). This CDR3 has 13 residues. Trimming pared 2 bases from V and 7 bases from J, leaving 14 bases between. Germline CDR1 reads SQVTM; CDR2 reads ANQGSEA. CDR3 sequence reads: CSVELDRWRGYTF. In DNA form, the CDR3 reads TGCAGCGTTGAATTGGACAGATGGCGTGGCTACACCTTC. The variable domain in full, completed from reference TRBV29-1 and TRBJ1-2, reads SAVISQKPSRDICQRGTSLTIQCQVDSQVTMMFWYRQQPGQSLTLIATANQGSEATYESGFVIDKFPISRPNLTFSTLTVSNMSPEDSSIYLCSVELDRWRGYTFGSGTRLTVV.

This clonotype came up many times. The chain joins TRBV20-1 to TRBJ2-1, with 10 bases lining up with TRBD2. The CDR3 spans 16 residues. In germline, CDR1 is DFQATT, CDR2 SNEGSKA (reference sequence). Germline trimming cut 5 bases from V and 5 bases from J; bases unmatched to any gene: 12. CDR3 residues: CSAPDQLAGNNNEQFF. The CDR3 DNA reads as TGCAGTGCTCCAGACCAACTAGCGGGAAATAACAATGAGCAGTTCTTC.

This clonotype was detected only a few times. This chain connects TRBV20-1 to TRBJ2-3; D is uncertain. This CDR3 spans 13 amino acids. V lost 2 bases and J 6 bases, leaving 12 bases between the germline ends. Germline V CDR1 and CDR2: DFQATT, SNEGSKA (reference sequence). CDR3 sequence (DNA): TGCAGTGCTAGAAAAGAAAATGCCGATACGCAGTATTTT. Translated: CSARKENADTQYF.

The J gene is TRBJ2-7, the V gene TRBV20-1; no clear D gene. V lost 6 bases, J lost 2 bases, and 17 bases lay in between. Germline lookup yields CDR1 DFQATT and CDR2 SNEGSKA (reference sequence). The CDR3 runs to 14 residues. The chain's CDR3 is CSAAVLGNAYEQYF. For the CDR3, the DNA is TGCAGTGCGGCCGTGTTGGGGAATGCCTACGAGCAGTACTTC.

There are a few counts of this clonotype. J is TRBJ2-3 and V is TRBV29-1; D is perhaps TRBD1 (6 bases). This CDR3 spans 14 amino acids. Germline assignment: CDR1 SQVTM and CDR2 ANQGSEA. Trimming left V 4 bases short and J 7 bases short, with 18 bases between. This chain's CDR3 is CSVVWSGQGNTQYF. CDR3 DNA: TGCAGCGTTGTTTGGTCAGGCCAGGGGAATACGCAGTATTTT.

The V gene is TRBV19, the J gene TRBJ2-7, with unresolved D. Between the trimmed V and J ends, which lost 5 bases and 0 bases, there was a span of 14 bases. This CDR3 comprises 15 residues. Per the germline V gene, CDR1 is LNHDA and CDR2 is SQIVND (reference sequence). CDR3 sequence (DNA): TGTGCCAGTAGTCTAGGCGGAAAAAGCTCCTACGAGCAGTACTTC. Its protein is CASSLGGKSSYEQYF.

This clonotype has more than one count but fewer than ten. The chain employs TRBV5-1 and TRBJ1-1, with D tentatively TRBD1 (5 bases). The germline V gene encodes CDR1 SGHRS and CDR2 YFSETQ. V was trimmed by 0 bases and J by 1 base, leaving 10 bases between them. The CDR3 is 15 amino acids. The CDR3 coding sequence is TGCGCCAGCAGCTTGGTTCCAGGGACGAACACTGAAGCTTTCTTT. Amino acids: CASSLVPGTNTEAFF. The full variable domain, its missing parts supplied by reference TRBV5-1 and TRBJ1-1, is KAGVTQTPRYLIKTRGQQVTLSCSPISGHRSVSWYQQTPGQGLQFLFEYFSETQRNKGNFPGRFSGRQFSNSRSEMNVSTLELGDSALYLCASSLVPGTNTEAFFGQGTRLTVV.

This clonotype was found a few times. The gene calls are TRBV3-1 and TRBJ2-5; the D gene is possibly TRBD2 (6 bases). The CDR3 sequence is 16 residues long. Trimming pared 0 bases from V and 9 bases from J, leaving 20 bases between. CDR1 and CDR2 (germline): LGHDT, YNNKEL (reference sequence). This CDR3 is CASSQDRSAGIWSQYF. DNA of the CDR3: TGTGCCAGCAGCCAAGACAGGTCGGCGGGGATCTGGTCCCAGTACTTC.

This clonotype was detected only a few times. The chain combines TRBV4-3 with TRBJ2-3; tentatively, D is TRBD1 (5 bases). This CDR3 contains 15 residues. In germline, CDR1 is LGHNA, CDR2 YSLEER. V gave up 0 bases and J gave up 2 bases, with 9 bases separating them. CDR3 protein: CASSQDRQPTDTQYF. The DNA for the CDR3 is TGCGCCAGCAGCCAAGATCGACAGCCCACAGATACGCAGTATTTT.

The rearrangement links TRBV7-2 to TRBJ1-2; D uncertain. There are 14 residues in the CDR3. Germline assignment: CDR1 SGHTA and CDR2 FQGNSA. The V and J ends lost 5 bases and 7 bases respectively, with 17 bases between them. CDR3 bases: TGTGCCAGCAGCACGCACCGGGATCTCGGTGGCTACACCTTC. This gives the protein CASSTHRDLGGYTF.

The chain is built from TRBV4-1 and TRBJ2-2; 7 bases are shared with TRBD1. The CDR3 runs 15 residues. The junction had 5 bases not matched to a gene; V was cut back by 0 bases and J by 7 bases. Germline lookup yields CDR1 MGHRA and CDR2 YSYEKL. CDR3 in DNA: TGCGCCAGCAGCCAAGATACCAGGGGGATCGGGGAGCTGTTTTTT. It is translated as CASSQDTRGIGELFF.

Only a few counts were recorded for this clonotype. The chain combines TRBV20-1 with TRBJ1-5, with D maybe TRBD1 (5 bases). CDR3 length equals 16 residues. Trimming stripped 4 bases from V and 0 bases from J, with 16 bases between. Germline CDR1 reads DFQATT; CDR2 reads SNEGSKA (reference sequence). Written as DNA, the CDR3 is TGCAGTGCTACAGGGCAACTAAGTATTAGCAATCAGCCCCAGCATTTT. Protein: CSATGQLSISNQPQHF.

The genes are TRBV30 and TRBJ2-1; D unclear. Trimming removed 6 bases at V and 4 bases at J, with 10 bases between. CDR3 length: 12 amino acids. Per germline, CDR1 GTSNPN and CDR2 SVGIG (reference sequence). CDR3 in amino acids: CACSAPYNEQFF. The CDR3 nucleotides are TGTGCCTGTTCTGCCCCTTACAATGAGCAGTTCTTC. Complete variable domain (other parts from reference TRBV30 and TRBJ2-1): SQTIHQWPATLVQPVGSPLSLECTVEGTSNPNLYWYRQAAGRGLQLLFYSVGIGQISSEVPQNLSASRPQDRQFILSSKKLLLSDSGFYLCACSAPYNEQFFGPGTRLTVL.

This clonotype was seen a handful of times. CDR3 region: CASSLGSGQTNTGELFF. The CDR3 DNA follows: TGCGCCAGCAGCTTGGGGTCCGGACAAACGAACACCGGGGAGCTGTTTTTT. This sequence joins TRBV5-1 and TRBJ2-2; D is possibly TRBD1 (5 bases). Germline V gives CDR1 SGHRS, CDR2 YFSETQ. Trimming pared 0 bases from V and 0 bases from J, leaving 12 bases between. CDR3 size: 17 residues.

The chain has TRBV12-3 or TRBV12-4 and TRBJ2-1, with 12 positions matching TRBD2. The CDR3 extends over 19 amino acids. The V gene end was trimmed by 5 bases and the J gene end by 0 bases; junction bases not matched to a gene: 11. The CDR3 protein is CASSPLRLAGDRSYNEQFF. In nucleotides, the CDR3 is TGTGCCAGCAGTCCCCTACGACTAGCGGGAGATCGCTCCTACAATGAGCAGTTCTTC.

The chain uses TRBV3-1 and TRBJ2-1; 9 bases match TRBD2. V dropped 0 bases and J dropped 0; count of bases not matched to a gene: 9. There are 19 residues in the CDR3. CDR1 and CDR2 from the germline V gene are LGHDT and YNNKEL (reference sequence). The CDR3 bases are TGTGCCAGCAGCCAAGATGTGTTGGGCGGGGGGGCCTCCTACAATGAGCAGTTCTTC. Amino acids: CASSQDVLGGGASYNEQFF.